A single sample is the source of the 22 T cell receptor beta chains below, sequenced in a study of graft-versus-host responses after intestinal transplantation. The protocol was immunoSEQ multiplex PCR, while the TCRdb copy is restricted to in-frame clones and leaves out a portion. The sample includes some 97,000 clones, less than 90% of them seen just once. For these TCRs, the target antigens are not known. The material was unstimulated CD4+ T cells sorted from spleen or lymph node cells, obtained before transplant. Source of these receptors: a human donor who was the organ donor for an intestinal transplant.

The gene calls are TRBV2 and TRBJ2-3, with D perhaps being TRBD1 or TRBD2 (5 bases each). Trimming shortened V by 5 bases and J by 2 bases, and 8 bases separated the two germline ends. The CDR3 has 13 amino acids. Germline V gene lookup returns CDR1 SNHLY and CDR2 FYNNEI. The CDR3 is CASSRGLTDTQYF. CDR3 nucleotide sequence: TGTGCCAGCAGTCGGGGCCTCACAGATACGCAGTATTTT. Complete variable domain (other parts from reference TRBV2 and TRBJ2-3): EPEVTQTPSHQVTQMGQEVILRCVPISNHLYFYWYRQILGQKVEFLVSFYNNEISEKSEIFDDQFSVERPDGSNFTLKIRSTKLEDSAMYFCASSRGLTDTQYFGPGTRLTVL.

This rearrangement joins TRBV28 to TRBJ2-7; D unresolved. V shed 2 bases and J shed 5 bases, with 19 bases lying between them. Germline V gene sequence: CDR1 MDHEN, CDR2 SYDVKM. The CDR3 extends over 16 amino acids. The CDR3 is CASSLDQDPFVNEQYF. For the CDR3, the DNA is TGTGCCAGCAGTTTAGATCAGGACCCGTTTGTAAACGAGCAGTACTTC.

In nucleotides, the CDR3 is TGTGCCAGCAGTGACTCCGGGTATAATTCACCCCTCCACTTT. It specifies CASSDSGYNSPLHF. J is TRBJ1-6 and V is TRBV6-4; D call uncertain. This CDR3 contains 14 residues. Germline-derived CDR1 and CDR2 are MRHNA and SNTAGT. V was cut by 0 bases and J by 4 bases, with 4 bases left in between.

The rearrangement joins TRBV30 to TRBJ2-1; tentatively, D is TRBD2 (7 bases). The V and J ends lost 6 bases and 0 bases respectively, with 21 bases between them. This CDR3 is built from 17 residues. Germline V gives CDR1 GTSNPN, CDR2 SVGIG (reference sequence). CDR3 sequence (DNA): TGTGCCTGTGGTCAGGGGATGGGGGGGAGCTCCTACAATGAGCAGTTCTTC. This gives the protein CACGQGMGGSSYNEQFF.

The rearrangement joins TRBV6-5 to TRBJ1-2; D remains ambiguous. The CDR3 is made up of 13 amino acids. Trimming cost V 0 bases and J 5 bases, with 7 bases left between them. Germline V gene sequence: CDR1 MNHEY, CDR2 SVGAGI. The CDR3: CASSYSMGYGYTF. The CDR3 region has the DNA TGTGCCAGCAGTTACTCTATGGGGTATGGCTACACCTTC.

The CDR3 DNA sequence: TGTGCCAGCAGCAAAAGGCTGTGGGGGGCCCGCACCGGGGAGCTGTTTTTT. It yields the protein CASSKRLWGARTGELFF. The chain couples TRBV21-1 to TRBJ2-2. TRBV21-1 constitutes a pseudogene. The CDR3 consists of 17 residues.

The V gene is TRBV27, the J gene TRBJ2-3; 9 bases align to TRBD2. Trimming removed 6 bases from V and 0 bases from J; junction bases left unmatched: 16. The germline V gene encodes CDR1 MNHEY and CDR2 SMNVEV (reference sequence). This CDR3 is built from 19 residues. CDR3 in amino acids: CASSRLEAGGRLSTDTQYF. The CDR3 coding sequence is TGTGCCAGCAGCCGGTTAGAAGCGGGGGGCAGACTTAGCACAGATACGCAGTATTTT.

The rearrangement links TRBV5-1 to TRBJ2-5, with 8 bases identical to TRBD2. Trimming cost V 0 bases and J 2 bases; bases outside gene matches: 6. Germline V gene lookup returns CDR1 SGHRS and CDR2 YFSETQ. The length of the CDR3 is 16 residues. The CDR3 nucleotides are TGCGCCAGCAGCTTGGCGGGGGGGGTTGTACAAGAGACCCAGTACTTC. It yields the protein CASSLAGGVVQETQYF.

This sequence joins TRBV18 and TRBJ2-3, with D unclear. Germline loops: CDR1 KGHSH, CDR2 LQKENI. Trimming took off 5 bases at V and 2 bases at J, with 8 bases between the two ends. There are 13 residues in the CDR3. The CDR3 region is CASSRWATDTQYF. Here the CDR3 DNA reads TGTGCCAGCTCAAGGTGGGCCACAGATACGCAGTATTTT.

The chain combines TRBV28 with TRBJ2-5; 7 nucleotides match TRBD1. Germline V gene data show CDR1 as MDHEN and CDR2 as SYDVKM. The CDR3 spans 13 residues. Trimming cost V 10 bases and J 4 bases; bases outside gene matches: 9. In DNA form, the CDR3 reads TGTGCCACCCAAAAAGGGGGCAGAGAGACCCAGTACTTC. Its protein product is CATQKGGRETQYF.

DNA for the CDR3: TGTGCCAGCAGCCAATACCAGGGGGCTGGAAACACCATATATTTT. It yields the protein CASSQYQGAGNTIYF. The chain is built from TRBV14 and TRBJ1-3, with 7 positions matching TRBD1. CDR3 length: 15 residues. CDR1 is SGHDN and CDR2 is FVKESK in the germline V gene. V lost 2 bases, J lost 2 bases, and 3 bases stayed unmatched.

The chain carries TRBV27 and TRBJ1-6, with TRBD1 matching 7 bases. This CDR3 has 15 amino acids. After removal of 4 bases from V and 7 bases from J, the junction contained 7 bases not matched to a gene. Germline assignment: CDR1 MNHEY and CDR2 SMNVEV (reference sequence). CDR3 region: CASSSTGLSNSPLHF. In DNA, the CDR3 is TGTGCCAGCAGTTCGACAGGGCTGAGCAATTCACCCCTCCACTTT.

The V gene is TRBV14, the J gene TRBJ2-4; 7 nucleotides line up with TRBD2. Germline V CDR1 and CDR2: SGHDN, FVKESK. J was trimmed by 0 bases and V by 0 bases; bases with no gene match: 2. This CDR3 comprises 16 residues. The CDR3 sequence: CASSQDSSGAKNIQYF. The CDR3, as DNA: TGTGCCAGCAGCCAAGACTCTAGCGGAGCCAAAAACATTCAGTACTTC.

CDR3 nucleotides: TGTGCCAGCAGTCTGGGGGGCACAGATACGCAGTATTTT. As protein: CASSLGGTDTQYF. The genes are TRBV28 and TRBJ2-3; D may be TRBD1 or TRBD2 (5 bases each). The CDR3 length is 13 residues. Germline lookup yields CDR1 MDHEN and CDR2 SYDVKM. V lost 5 bases to trimming and J lost 1 base, with 7 bases between them.

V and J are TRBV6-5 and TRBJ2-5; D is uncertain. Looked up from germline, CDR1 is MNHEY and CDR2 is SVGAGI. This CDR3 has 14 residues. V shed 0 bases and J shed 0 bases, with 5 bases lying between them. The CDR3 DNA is TGTGCCAGCAGTTACTCGGCCAACCAAGAGACCCAGTACTTC. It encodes CASSYSANQETQYF.

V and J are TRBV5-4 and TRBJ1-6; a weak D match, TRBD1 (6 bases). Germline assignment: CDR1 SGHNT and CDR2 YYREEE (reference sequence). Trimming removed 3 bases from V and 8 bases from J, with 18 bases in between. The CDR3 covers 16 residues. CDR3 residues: CASSSWGGRTDSPLHF. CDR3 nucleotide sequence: TGTGCCAGCAGCTCCTGGGGGGGCCGGACTGATTCACCCCTCCACTTT.

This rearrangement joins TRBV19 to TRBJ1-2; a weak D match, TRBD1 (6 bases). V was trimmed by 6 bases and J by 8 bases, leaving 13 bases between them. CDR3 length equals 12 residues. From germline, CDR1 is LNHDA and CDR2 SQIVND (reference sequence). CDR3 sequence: CASRDRRWGYTF. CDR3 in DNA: TGTGCCAGTAGGGACAGACGCTGGGGCTACACCTTC. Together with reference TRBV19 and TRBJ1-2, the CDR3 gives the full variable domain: DGGITQSPKYLFRKEGQNVTLSCEQNLNHDAMYWYRQDPGQGLRLIYYSQIVNDFQKGDIAEGYSVSREKKESFPLTVTSAQKNPTAFYLCASRDRRWGYTFGSGTRLTVV.

The CDR3 nucleotides are TGCGCCAGCAGCCAAGAATTTTCCGGGACTAGCTCCCCAGATACGCAGTATTTT. Its translation is CASSQEFSGTSSPDTQYF. The chain couples TRBV4-1 to TRBJ2-3, with 9 bases that match TRBD2. CDR3 size: 18 residues. CDR1 and CDR2 from the germline V gene are MGHRA and YSYEKL. The V segment lost 0 bases and the J segment 4 bases; nucleotides outside the gene matches: 11.

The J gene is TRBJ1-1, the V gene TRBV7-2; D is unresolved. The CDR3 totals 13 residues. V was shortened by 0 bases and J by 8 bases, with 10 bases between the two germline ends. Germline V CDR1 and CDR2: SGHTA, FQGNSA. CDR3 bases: TGTGCCAGCAGCTTAGCGATAGCAGAAGAAGCTTTCTTT. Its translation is CASSLAIAEEAFF.

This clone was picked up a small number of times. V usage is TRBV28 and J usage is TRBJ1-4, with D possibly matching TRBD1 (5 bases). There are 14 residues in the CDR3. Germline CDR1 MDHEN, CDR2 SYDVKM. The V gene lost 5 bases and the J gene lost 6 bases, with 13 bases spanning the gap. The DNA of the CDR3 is TGTGCCAGCAGTATCCAGGGTCGCGATGAAAAACTGTTTTTT. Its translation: CASSIQGRDEKLFF. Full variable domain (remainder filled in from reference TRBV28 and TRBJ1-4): DVKVTQSSRYLVKRTGEKVFLECVQDMDHENMFWYRQDPGLGLRLIYFSYDVKMKEKGDIPEGYSVSREKKERFSLILESASTNQTSMYLCASSIQGRDEKLFFGSGTQLSVL.

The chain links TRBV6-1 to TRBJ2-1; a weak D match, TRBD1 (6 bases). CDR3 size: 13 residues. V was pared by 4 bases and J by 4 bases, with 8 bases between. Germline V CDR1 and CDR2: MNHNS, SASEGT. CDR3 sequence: CASSGQVYNEQFF. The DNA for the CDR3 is TGTGCCAGCAGTGGACAGGTATACAATGAGCAGTTCTTC.

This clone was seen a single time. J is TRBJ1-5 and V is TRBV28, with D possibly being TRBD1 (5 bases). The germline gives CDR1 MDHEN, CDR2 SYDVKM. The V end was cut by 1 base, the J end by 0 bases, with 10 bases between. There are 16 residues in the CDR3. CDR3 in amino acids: CASSLSGTVSNQPQHF. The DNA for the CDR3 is TGTGCCAGCAGTTTATCAGGGACGGTTAGCAATCAGCCCCAGCATTTT. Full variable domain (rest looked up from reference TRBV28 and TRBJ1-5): DVKVTQSSRYLVKRTGEKVFLECVQDMDHENMFWYRQDPGLGLRLIYFSYDVKMKEKGDIPEGYSVSREKKERFSLILESASTNQTSMYLCASSLSGTVSNQPQHFGDGTRLSIL.